The source of this T cell receptor beta chain is a study of T cells after posttransplantation cyclophosphamide (dated by TCRdb to 2016 to 2017). Background on the whole study: The study tracked T cell repertoire reconstitution by TRB sequencing after myeloablative bone marrow transplantation using posttransplantation cyclophosphamide as GVHD prophylaxis. Public TRB sequences were compared against a database of over 3,600 sequences linked to responses to pathogens, tumor antigens, self-antigens and alloantigens. TRB sequencing was also done on up to about 3 additional blood samples from 2 to 5.2 years after transplant in 3 patients, and on pretransplant blood from 4 patients. Blood from all 35 or so PTCy patients with 1-year posttransplant specimens was subjected to TRB sequencing. Because TRA and TRB clonality correlated tightly in eight or nine samples, later TCR analyses were limited to TRB. Antigen receptor sequencing was done on samples from around 32 PTCy-treated patients and from approximately 17 related bone marrow donors of those patients.

This clone was detected only once. Its antigen is unknown. No clone much larger than this one lies a single base away; base qualities are absent. Paper-wide results and their limitations: At 1-2 months, donor-recipient similarity was low but rose over the first year, and the later blood repertoires were often dominated by donor CD8+ memory clones. The TRB repertoires of T cells infiltrating skin or GI tract showed only limited overlap with the TRB repertoires of T cells in blood. Across under 50 patients, recipient CMV seropositivity and CMV reactivation were highly associated with TRB clonality; PTCy diversity was similar to CNI/methotrexate controls.

TRB sequencing used genomic DNA with the immunoSEQ assay at survey resolution or the hsTCRB kit. Concerning the study's data processing: The immunoSEQ software was used for initial read processing, and the LymphoSeq R package was used for repertoire analyses. For each TRB dataset, clonality was calculated as 1 minus normalized Shannon entropy, and the Gini coefficient was computed as well. To infer phenotypes in unsorted samples, TRB sequences from sorted subsets of the recipient or donor were mapped onto the unsorted samples of the same recipient. Here the immuneACCESS table is served through TCRdb, limited to in-frame sequences with V and J called. Missing clones are a known gap in these copies; in checked studies unresolved V genes cover under half, and the rest lacks a known reason. V, J and clone size were drawn from that table, and D and trimming were deduced from the DNA. This sample lists 15,000 to 20,000 clones; 87% were detected once. Approximately 7.3% of the sample is in the top ten clones.

What the treatment or condition label conveys for this sample: high-dose cyclophosphamide on days +3 and +4 as single-agent GVHD prophylaxis. Busulfan and fludarabine conditioning, a related or unrelated marrow graft, and cyclophosphamide on days +3 and +4 were given to PTCy patients. PTCy-treated patients came from a prospective multi-institutional clinical trial. Peripheral blood and bone marrow mononuclear cells were isolated by Ficoll-Hypaque density centrifugation and cryopreserved. The starting material was PBMCs, obtained after allogeneic stem cell transplant with posttransplant cyclophosphamide. This clonotype originated in a female patient in her forties who received an allogeneic stem cell transplant from a related donor, was CMV-positive, and had no GVHD. After a transplant, some of the T cells may come from the graft donor.

CDR3 region: CASSPDRVVAEAFF. Read as DNA, the sequence is TGTGCCAGCAGCCCGGACAGGGTAGTCGCTGAAGCTTTCTTT. The sequence is built from TRBV27 and TRBJ1-1, with 8 junctional bases fitting TRBD1. Its CDR3 holds 14 amino acids, cysteine through phenylalanine. The only DNA kept is the CDR3, 42 bases in frame from the first base. Trimmed from V: 6 bases; trimmed from J: 6 bases; junction bases lacking a gene match: 9. Via the germline V gene (reference sequence), CDR1 is MNHEY and CDR2 SMNVEV.